This T cell receptor (beta chain) was profiled in a study of cytomegalovirus exposure and HLA in healthy donors. Study-level background: Earlier, some 180 million T cells were analyzed, and some 120 million unique TCR beta sequences were found among them. Overall study findings and caveats: An apparent linkage of common viral pathogens to several of the most significant clusters emerged in a later analysis. In a later analysis, HLA-C alleles had the fewest associated TCRs, DRB1 alleles the most.

These donors, healthy bone marrow donors, were studied. On this clone itself: Its antigen is not known.

PCR primers comprised 60 Vbeta and 13 Jbeta primers. Here immunoSEQ multiplex PCR was the method, and the copy in TCRdb shows in-frame clones only, minus some. The sample lists around 91,000 clones, around 60% seen once, with 3.2% in the top ten. Sample: PBMCs. The source is a man between 60 and 75 years old in good health and CMV-seronegative.

The CDR3 sequence: CASSVTANTEAFF. Written as DNA, the CDR3 is TGTGCCAGCAGCGTGACAGCGAACACTGAAGCTTTCTTT. The V gene is TRBV13, the J gene TRBJ1-1; tentative D call: TRBD1 (5 bases). Germline CDR1 and CDR2: PRHDT and FYEKMQ (reference sequence). With 5 bases removed from V and 1 base from J, the gap between germline ends came to 8 bases. This CDR3 comprises 13 residues. Supplemented by reference TRBV13 and TRBJ1-1, the full variable domain reads AAGVIQSPRHLIKEKRETATLKCYPIPRHDTVYWYQQGPGQDPQFLISFYEKMQSDKGSIPDRFSAQQFSDYHSELNMSSLELGDSALYFCASSVTANTEAFFGQGTRLTVV.